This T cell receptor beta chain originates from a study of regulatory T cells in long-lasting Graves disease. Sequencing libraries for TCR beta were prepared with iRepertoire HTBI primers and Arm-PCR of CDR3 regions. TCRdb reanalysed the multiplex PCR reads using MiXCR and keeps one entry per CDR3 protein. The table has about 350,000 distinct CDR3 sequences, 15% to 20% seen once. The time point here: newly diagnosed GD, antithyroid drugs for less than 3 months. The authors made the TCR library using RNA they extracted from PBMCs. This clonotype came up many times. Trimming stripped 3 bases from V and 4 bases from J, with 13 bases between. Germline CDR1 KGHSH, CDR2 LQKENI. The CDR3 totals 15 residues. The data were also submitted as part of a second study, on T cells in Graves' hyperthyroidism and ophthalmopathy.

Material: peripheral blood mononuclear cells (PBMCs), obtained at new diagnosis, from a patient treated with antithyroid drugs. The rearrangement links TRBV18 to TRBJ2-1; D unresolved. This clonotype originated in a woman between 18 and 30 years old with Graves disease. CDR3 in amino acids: CASSPGGFGYNEQFF. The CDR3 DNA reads TGTGCCAGCTCACCCGGTGGGTTTGGGTACAATGAGCAGTTCTTC.